A single sample gave rise to the 25 T cell receptor beta chains below, sequenced in a study of T cell responses to AZD1222 COVID-19 vaccine (TCRdb year 2021). The library was produced with the immunoSEQ multiplex PCR assay. The table was pulled from immuneACCESS by TCRdb, which kept in-frame rearrangements only. Such tables lose some clones; where checked, under half of the loss comes from unresolved V genes, and the rest has no known cause. Counted in this sample were fewer than 150,000 clones; 80% to 90% of them appeared once. Clones ranked in the top ten supply around a tenth of the sample. Read against the paper, the sample's time point label means: about 28 days (+/-7) after the second vaccine dose. This material consisted of peripheral blood, taken 28 days after the second AZD1222 dose. Receptors were obtained from an adult who received the AZD1222 COVID-19 vaccine.

This chain links TRBV3-1 (or the pseudogene TRBV3-2) with TRBJ1-2, with D hard to call. Germline-derived CDR1 and CDR2 are LGHDT and YNNKEL (reference sequence). Trimming cost V 3 bases and J 8 bases, with 13 bases left between them. The CDR3 consists of 13 residues. CDR3 DNA: TGTGCCAGCAGCCAGCTCCGTCTAATAGGCTACACCTTC. Amino acid sequence: CASSQLRLIGYTF.

Regarding this clone: A junction boundary mismatches the germline segment, possibly from a read error. This rearrangement joins TRBV7-9 to TRBJ2-7; D call uncertain. In germline, CDR1 is SEHNR, CDR2 FQNEAQ (reference sequence). This CDR3 has 11 amino acids. Here the CDR3 reads CASSLGKEQYF. CDR3 coding DNA: TGTGCCAGCAGTTTAGGGAAGGAGCAGTACTTC. Together with reference TRBV7-9 and TRBJ2-7, the CDR3 gives the full variable domain: DTGVSQNPRHKITKRGQNVTFRCDPISEHNRLYWYRQTLGQGPEFLTYFQNEAQLEKSRLLSDRFSAERPKGSFSTLEIQRTEQGDSAMYLCASSLGKEQYFGPGTRLTVT.

V usage is TRBV27 and J usage is TRBJ1-1; D might be TRBD1 (5 bases). The CDR3 has 14 residues. V dropped 7 bases and J dropped 8 bases, with 20 bases sitting between them. Germline V gives CDR1 MNHEY, CDR2 SMNVEV (reference sequence). The CDR3 sequence is CASTGFFGGTEAFF. In DNA, the CDR3 is TGTGCCAGCACCGGTTTCTTTGGGGGGACCGAAGCTTTCTTT.

The chain employs TRBV28 and TRBJ2-5, with D perhaps matching TRBD1 or TRBD2 (6 bases each). Trimming removed 3 bases at V and 2 bases at J, with 13 bases between. Germline V gives CDR1 MDHEN, CDR2 SYDVKM. The CDR3 loop spans 15 amino acids. As DNA, the CDR3 is TGTGCCAGCAGTTTTAGGGGAGGACAGCAAGAGACCCAGTACTTC. Protein: CASSFRGGQQETQYF.

The rearrangement links TRBV11-2 to TRBJ2-7; TRBD2 matches 9 bases. The CDR3 is made up of 13 amino acids. Unmatched junction bases numbered 4, after V lost 5 bases and J lost 5 bases. From germline, CDR1 is SGHAT and CDR2 FQNNGV. CDR3 DNA sequence: TGTGCCAGCAGCGCGACTAGCGGTGACGAGCAGTACTTC. Protein product: CASSATSGDEQYF. Combining the CDR3 with reference TRBV11-2 and TRBJ2-7 gives the whole variable domain EAGVAQSPRYKIIEKRQSVAFWCNPISGHATLYWYQQILGQGPKLLIQFQNNGVVDDSQLPKDRFSAERLKGVDSTLKIQPAKLEDSAVYLCASSATSGDEQYFGPGTRLTVT.

This clone has just one count. The genes are TRBV10-3 and TRBJ2-2; weak D call: TRBD2 (7 bases). Trimming left V 5 bases short and J 3 bases short, with 19 bases between. CDR3 size: 17 residues. Germline V lookup: CDR1 ENHRY, CDR2 SYGVKD. The CDR3 here is CAISFPGLGGHTGELFF. The CDR3 bases are TGTGCCATCAGTTTTCCGGGACTCGGGGGGCACACCGGGGAGCTGTTTTTT.

Written as DNA, the CDR3 is TGTGCCAGTAGTCGGCGGACAGGGCCTAGCAATCAGCCCCAGCATTTT. Protein: CASSRRTGPSNQPQHF. This chain links TRBV19 with TRBJ1-5; 8 nucleotides line up with TRBD1. The length of the CDR3 is 16 residues. Germline CDR1 reads LNHDA; CDR2 reads SQIVND (reference sequence). Trimming cost V 5 bases and J 0 bases; bases outside gene matches: 6.

The V gene is TRBV12-1, the J gene TRBJ2-1; no check of the table's D call, TRBD2, against the DNA was made. TRBV12-1 is annotated as a pseudogene. The CDR3 runs 11 residues. The CDR3 DNA is TGTGCCAGCAGCGAAAGCCATGAGCAGTTCTTC. It codes for CASSESHEQFF.

V is TRBV24-1 and J is TRBJ2-1, with 13 positions matching TRBD2. This CDR3 is 18 amino acids long. V was clipped by 5 bases and J by 3 bases; unmatched bases: 9. Germline lookup yields CDR1 KGHDR and CDR2 SFDVKD. In DNA, the CDR3 is TGTGCCACCAGTGGAGAGACTAGCGGGGGGTCTGGCTACAATGAGCAGTTCTTC. Translation gives CATSGETSGGSGYNEQFF.

The V gene is TRBV19, the J gene TRBJ2-5; D gene unclear. In germline, CDR1 is LNHDA, CDR2 SQIVND (reference sequence). Trimming left V 5 bases short and J 5 bases short, with 24 bases between. CDR3 size: 17 residues. The CDR3 DNA is TGTGCCAGTAGTCCCGACCCGATTTCAGTGGGCTTGGAGACCCAGTACTTC. Amino acid sequence: CASSPDPISVGLETQYF.

The gene calls are TRBV18 and TRBJ2-7; TRBD2 is a possible D gene (5 bases). The V gene lost 3 bases and the J gene lost 6 bases, with 6 bases spanning the gap. Per the germline V gene, CDR1 is KGHSH and CDR2 is LQKENI. This CDR3 comprises 11 residues. Here the CDR3 DNA reads TGTGCCAGCTCACCCGGGGTCGAGCAGTACTTC. Residues: CASSPGVEQYF.

V usage is TRBV15 and J usage is TRBJ1-2; D might be TRBD1 (6 bases). V dropped 0 bases and J dropped 4 bases, with 12 bases sitting between them. The CDR3 length is 15 residues. The germline gives CDR1 LNHNV, CDR2 YYDKDF (reference sequence). CDR3 loop: CATSRDLGAGYGYTF. In nucleotides, the CDR3 is TGTGCCACCAGCAGAGATCTGGGGGCAGGCTATGGCTACACCTTC.

This clone was recorded once. The CDR3 DNA reads as TGTGCCAGCAGCTTACGCGACGGAGCCTCTGCGGGCTACACCTTC. The encoded protein is CASSLRDGASAGYTF. The V call is TRBV7-9, the J call TRBJ1-2, with no clear D. The CDR3 length is 15 residues. Between the trimmed V and J ends, which lost 2 bases and 8 bases, there was a span of 18 bases. CDR1 SEHNR and CDR2 FQNEAQ come from the germline V gene (reference sequence).

There are a few counts of this clone. The chain recombines TRBV12-3 or TRBV12-4 with TRBJ1-2; maybe TRBD1 (5 bases). The CDR3 is made up of 13 amino acids. Trimming removed 5 bases at V and 8 bases at J, with 15 bases between. CDR3 residues: CASSPDSGGGYTF. The CDR3 DNA sequence: TGTGCCAGCAGTCCTGACAGCGGTGGGGGCTACACCTTC.

The chain recombines TRBV4-3 with TRBJ1-2; D may be TRBD1 (6 bases). The V gene lost 1 base and the J gene lost 0 bases, with 9 bases spanning the gap. The CDR3 runs 15 residues. Germline CDR1 LGHNA, CDR2 YSLEER. The CDR3 sequence: CASSQAGAANYGYTF. CDR3 sequence (DNA): TGCGCCAGCAGCCAAGCAGGGGCGGCTAACTATGGCTACACCTTC.

The chain links TRBV19 to TRBJ1-1; TRBD1 is a possible D gene (5 bases). V gave up 1 base and J gave up 3 bases, with 6 bases separating them. The CDR3 extends over 13 amino acids. CDR1 and CDR2 (germline): LNHDA, SQIVND (reference sequence). In DNA form, the CDR3 reads TGTGCCAGTAGTATAGCGGGGGACACTGAAGCTTTCTTT. It translates to CASSIAGDTEAFF.

The rearrangement uses TRBV5-6 and TRBJ2-2; D is perhaps TRBD2 (6 bases). The CDR3 runs 16 residues. V was shortened by 6 bases and J by 4 bases, with 19 bases between the two germline ends. The germline V gene has CDR1 SGHDT and CDR2 YYEEEE. CDR3 in DNA: TGTGCCAGCAACGACGGGACTCCTAAAAGCACCGGGGAGCTGTTTTTT. Its protein product is CASNDGTPKSTGELFF.

On this clone itself: The same CDR3 can be traced to other DNA sequences in this sample. The chain combines TRBV10-1 with TRBJ2-7, with TRBD1 matching 10 bases. CDR3 length: 15 residues. CDR1 is WNHNN, CDR2 SYGVQD, per germline (reference sequence). The V segment lost 3 bases and the J segment 4 bases; nucleotides outside the gene matches: 6. This CDR3 reads CASSDPGQGIYEQYF. The CDR3 DNA is TGCGCCAGCAGTGATCCGGGACAGGGGATTTACGAGCAGTACTTC.

The genes are TRBV30 and TRBJ2-2, with no clear D. V lost 6 bases, J lost 6 bases, and 14 bases lay in between. Germline values: CDR1 GTSNPN, CDR2 SVGIG (reference sequence). There are 13 residues in the CDR3. CDR3 sequence reads: CACAPIDPGELFF. The CDR3 DNA reads TGTGCCTGCGCGCCGATTGACCCCGGGGAGCTGTTTTTT.

CDR3 nucleotides: TGTGCCAGTAGTTCCCATAGCGGTGGCACAGATACGCAGTATTTT. Its protein is CASSSHSGGTDTQYF. The chain uses TRBV19 and TRBJ2-3; D possibly corresponds to TRBD2 (6 bases). CDR1 LNHDA and CDR2 SQIVND come from the germline V gene (reference sequence). CDR3 length equals 15 residues. V was cut by 5 bases and J by 1 base, with 13 bases left in between.

This clone was recorded once. The chain couples TRBV5-1 to TRBJ1-5, with a weak D call TRBD1 (6 bases). Trimming pared 0 bases from V and 2 bases from J, leaving 6 bases between. Germline-derived CDR1 and CDR2 are SGHRS and YFSETQ. The CDR3 sequence is 14 residues long. CDR3 DNA sequence: TGCGCCAGCAGCTTGGGGACAGGCAATCAGCCCCAGCATTTT. Protein: CASSLGTGNQPQHF.

This clone was observed a handful of times. This chain uses TRBV5-5 with TRBJ1-2, with D unclear. CDR1 is SGHKS and CDR2 is YYEKEE in the germline V gene (reference sequence). The CDR3 has 13 residues. V was clipped by 4 bases and J by 12 bases, with 19 bases between them. CDR3 loop: CASSPLTRLSDTF. CDR3 in DNA: TGTGCCAGCAGCCCCTTGACACGTCTTTCTGACACCTTC.

The J gene is TRBJ2-2, the V gene TRBV29-1; D remains ambiguous. This CDR3 comprises 12 residues. The germline CDR1 and CDR2 sequences are SQVTM and ANQGSEA. V was shortened by 1 base and J by 6 bases, with 6 bases between the two germline ends. CDR3 sequence reads: CSVEGSAGELFF. CDR3 DNA sequence: TGCAGCGTTGAAGGGAGCGCCGGGGAGCTGTTTTTT.

The chain has TRBV6-6 and TRBJ1-2, with 8 positions matching TRBD1. V shed 5 bases, J shed 6 bases, and the junction held 11 bases outside the gene matches. The CDR3 is 15 amino acids. Germline-derived CDR1 and CDR2 are MNHNY and SVGAGI (reference sequence). Here the CDR3 DNA reads TGTGCCAGCAGTCGCCCTGGACAGGGTGCGGATGGCTACACCTTC. Protein sequence: CASSRPGQGADGYTF.

In nucleotides, the CDR3 is TGTGCCAGCAGCCAATCCTGGGGCAATCAGCCCCAGCATTTT. It encodes CASSQSWGNQPQHF. V and J are TRBV6-5 and TRBJ1-5; D is unclear. Germline V gene lookup returns CDR1 MNHEY and CDR2 SVGAGI. The CDR3 is made up of 14 amino acids. Trimming cost V 6 bases and J 2 bases, with 11 bases left between them.